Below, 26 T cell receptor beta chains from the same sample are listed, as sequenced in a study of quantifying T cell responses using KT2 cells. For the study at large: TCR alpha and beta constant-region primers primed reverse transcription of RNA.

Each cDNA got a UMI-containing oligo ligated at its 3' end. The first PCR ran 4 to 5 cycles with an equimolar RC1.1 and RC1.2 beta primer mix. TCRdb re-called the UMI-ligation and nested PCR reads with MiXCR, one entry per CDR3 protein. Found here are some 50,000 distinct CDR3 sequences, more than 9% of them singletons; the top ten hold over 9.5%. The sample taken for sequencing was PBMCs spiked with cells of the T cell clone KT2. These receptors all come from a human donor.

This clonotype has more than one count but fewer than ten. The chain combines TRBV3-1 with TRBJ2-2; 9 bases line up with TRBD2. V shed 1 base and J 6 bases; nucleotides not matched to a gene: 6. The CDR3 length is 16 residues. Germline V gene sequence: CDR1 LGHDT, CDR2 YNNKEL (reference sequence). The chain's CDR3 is CASSQVPSGVAGELFF. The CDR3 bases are TGTGCCAGCAGCCAAGTACCTAGCGGGGTCGCCGGGGAGCTGTTTTTT.

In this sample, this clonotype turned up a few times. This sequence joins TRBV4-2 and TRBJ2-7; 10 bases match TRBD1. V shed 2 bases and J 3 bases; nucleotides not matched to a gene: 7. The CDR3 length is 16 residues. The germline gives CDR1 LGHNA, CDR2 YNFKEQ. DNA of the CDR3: TGTGCCAGCAGCCAAATTACCGGGACAGGGGACTACGAGCAGTACTTC. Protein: CASSQITGTGDYEQYF.

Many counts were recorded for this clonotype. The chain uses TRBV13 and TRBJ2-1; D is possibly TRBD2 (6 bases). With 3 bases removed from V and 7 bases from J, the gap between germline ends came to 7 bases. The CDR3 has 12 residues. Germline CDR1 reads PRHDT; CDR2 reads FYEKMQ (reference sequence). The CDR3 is CASSFGGNEQFF. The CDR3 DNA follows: TGTGCCAGCAGCTTTGGGGGGAATGAGCAGTTCTTC. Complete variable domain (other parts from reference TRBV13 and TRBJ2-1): AAGVIQSPRHLIKEKRETATLKCYPIPRHDTVYWYQQGPGQDPQFLISFYEKMQSDKGSIPDRFSAQQFSDYHSELNMSSLELGDSALYFCASSFGGNEQFFGPGTRLTVL.

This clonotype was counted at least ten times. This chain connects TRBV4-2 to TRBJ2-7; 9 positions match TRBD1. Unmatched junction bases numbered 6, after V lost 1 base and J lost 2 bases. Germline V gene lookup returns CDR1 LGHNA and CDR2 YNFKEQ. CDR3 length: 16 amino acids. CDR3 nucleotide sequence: TGTGCCAGCAGCCAAGGAGCAGGGGACAGGGCCTACGAGCAGTACTTC. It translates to CASSQGAGDRAYEQYF.

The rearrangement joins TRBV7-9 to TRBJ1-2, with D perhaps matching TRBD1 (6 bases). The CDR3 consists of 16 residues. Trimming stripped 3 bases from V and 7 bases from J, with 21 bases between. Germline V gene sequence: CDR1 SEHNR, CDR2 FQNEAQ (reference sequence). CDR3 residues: CASSFWRDGQHSGYTF. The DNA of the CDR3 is TGTGCCAGCAGCTTCTGGAGGGACGGACAGCACAGTGGCTACACCTTC.

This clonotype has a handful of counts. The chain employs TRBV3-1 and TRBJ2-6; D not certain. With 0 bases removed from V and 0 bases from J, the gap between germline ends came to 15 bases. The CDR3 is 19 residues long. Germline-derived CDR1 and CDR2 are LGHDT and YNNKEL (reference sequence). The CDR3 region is CASSQDIGGMYSGANVLTF. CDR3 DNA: TGTGCCAGCAGCCAAGATATCGGCGGCATGTACTCTGGGGCCAACGTCCTGACTTTC.

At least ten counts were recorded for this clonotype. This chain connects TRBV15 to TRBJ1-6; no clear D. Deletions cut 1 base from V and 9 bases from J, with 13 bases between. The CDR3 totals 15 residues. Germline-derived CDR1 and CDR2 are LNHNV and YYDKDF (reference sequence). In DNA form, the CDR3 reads TGTGCCACCAGCAGAGCGCCGCTGGGGAGTTCACCCCTCCACTTT. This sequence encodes CATSRAPLGSSPLHF.

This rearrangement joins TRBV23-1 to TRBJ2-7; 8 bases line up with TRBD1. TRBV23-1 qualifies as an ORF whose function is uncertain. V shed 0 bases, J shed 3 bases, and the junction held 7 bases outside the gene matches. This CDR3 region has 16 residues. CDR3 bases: TGCGCCAGCAGTCAATCGAGAGACAGGGGATTCTACGAGCAGTACTTC. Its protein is CASSQSRDRGFYEQYF.

CDR3 loop: CASSLYASGVDEQYF. The CDR3 bases are TGCGCCAGCAGCTTGTACGCTAGCGGTGTCGACGAGCAGTACTTC. V is TRBV5-1 and J is TRBJ2-7; 7 bases are shared with TRBD2. The V and J ends lost 1 base and 5 bases, in that order; junction bases with no gene match: 9. The CDR3 spans 15 residues. Germline V gene data show CDR1 as SGHRS and CDR2 as YFSETQ.

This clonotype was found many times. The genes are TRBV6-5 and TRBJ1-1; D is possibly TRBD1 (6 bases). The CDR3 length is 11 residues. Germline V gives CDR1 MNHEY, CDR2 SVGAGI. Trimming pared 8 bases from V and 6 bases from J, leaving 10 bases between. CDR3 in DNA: TGTGCCAGCCGGGGGGCGTCTGAAGCTTTCTTT. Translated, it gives CASRGASEAFF.

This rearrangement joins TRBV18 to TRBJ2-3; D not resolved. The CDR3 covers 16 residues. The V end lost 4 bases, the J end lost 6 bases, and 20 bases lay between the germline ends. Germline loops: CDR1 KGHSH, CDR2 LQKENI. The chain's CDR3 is CASSRGSGRERDTQYF. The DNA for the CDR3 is TGTGCCAGCTCACGGGGTTCGGGCAGAGAGAGGGATACGCAGTATTTT.

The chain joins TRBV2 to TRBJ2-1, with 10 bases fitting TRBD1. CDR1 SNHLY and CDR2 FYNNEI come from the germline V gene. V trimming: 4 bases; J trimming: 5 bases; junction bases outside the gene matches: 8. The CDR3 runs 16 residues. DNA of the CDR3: TGTGCCAGCAGTGCCCTGACAGGGGGCTTCAACAATGAGCAGTTCTTC. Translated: CASSALTGGFNNEQFF.

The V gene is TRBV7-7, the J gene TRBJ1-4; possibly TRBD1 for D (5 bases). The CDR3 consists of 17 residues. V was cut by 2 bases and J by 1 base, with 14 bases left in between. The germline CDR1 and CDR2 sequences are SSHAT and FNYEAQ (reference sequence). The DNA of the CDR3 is TGTGCCAGCAGCTTAACCCCAAGACAGCGAACTAATGAAAAACTGTTTTTT. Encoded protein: CASSLTPRQRTNEKLFF.

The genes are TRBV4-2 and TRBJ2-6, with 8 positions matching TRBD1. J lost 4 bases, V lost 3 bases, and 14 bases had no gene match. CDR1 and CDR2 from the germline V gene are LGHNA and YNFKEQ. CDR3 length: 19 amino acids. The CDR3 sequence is CASSHTLRGRKTGANVLTF. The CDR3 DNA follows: TGTGCCAGCAGCCATACCCTCAGGGGGCGTAAAACCGGGGCCAACGTCCTGACTTTC.

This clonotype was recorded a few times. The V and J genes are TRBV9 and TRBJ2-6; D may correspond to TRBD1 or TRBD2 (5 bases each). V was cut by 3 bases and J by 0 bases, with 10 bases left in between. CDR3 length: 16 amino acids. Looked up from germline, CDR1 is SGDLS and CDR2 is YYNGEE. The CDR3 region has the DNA TGTGCCAGCAGCGCTGGGGGAGCCTCTGGGGCCAACGTCCTGACTTTC. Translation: CASSAGGASGANVLTF.

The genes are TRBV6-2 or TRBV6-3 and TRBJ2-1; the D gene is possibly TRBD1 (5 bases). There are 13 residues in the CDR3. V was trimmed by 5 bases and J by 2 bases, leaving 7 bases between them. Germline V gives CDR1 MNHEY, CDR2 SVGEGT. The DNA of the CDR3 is TGTGCCAGCAGTGAGACAGCCTACAATGAGCAGTTCTTC. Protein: CASSETAYNEQFF.

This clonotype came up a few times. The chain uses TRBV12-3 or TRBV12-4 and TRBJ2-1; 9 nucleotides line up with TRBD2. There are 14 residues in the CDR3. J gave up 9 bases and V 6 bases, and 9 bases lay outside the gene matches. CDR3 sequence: CASRTPGLATEQFF. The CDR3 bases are TGTGCCAGCAGAACTCCCGGACTAGCGACTGAGCAGTTCTTC.

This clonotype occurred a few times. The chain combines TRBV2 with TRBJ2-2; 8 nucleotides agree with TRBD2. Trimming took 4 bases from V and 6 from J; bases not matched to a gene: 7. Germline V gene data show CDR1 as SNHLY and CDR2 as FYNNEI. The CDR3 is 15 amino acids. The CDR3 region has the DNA TGTGCCAGCAGTGCCCGGACTAGCTCTCCCGGGGAGCTGTTTTTT. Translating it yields CASSARTSSPGELFF.

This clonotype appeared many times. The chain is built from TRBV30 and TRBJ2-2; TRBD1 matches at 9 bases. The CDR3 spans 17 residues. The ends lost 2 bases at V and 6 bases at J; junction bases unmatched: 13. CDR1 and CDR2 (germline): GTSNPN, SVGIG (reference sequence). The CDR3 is CAWSPHQGQGLSGELFF. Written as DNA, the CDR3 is TGTGCCTGGAGTCCCCATCAGGGACAGGGTTTATCCGGGGAGCTGTTTTTT.

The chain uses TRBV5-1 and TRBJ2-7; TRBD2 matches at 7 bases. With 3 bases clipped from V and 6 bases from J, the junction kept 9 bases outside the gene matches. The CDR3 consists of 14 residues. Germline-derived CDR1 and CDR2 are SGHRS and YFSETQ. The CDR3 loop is CASSSKAGLSEQYF. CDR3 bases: TGCGCCAGCAGCTCCAAAGCGGGACTCTCCGAGCAGTACTTC.

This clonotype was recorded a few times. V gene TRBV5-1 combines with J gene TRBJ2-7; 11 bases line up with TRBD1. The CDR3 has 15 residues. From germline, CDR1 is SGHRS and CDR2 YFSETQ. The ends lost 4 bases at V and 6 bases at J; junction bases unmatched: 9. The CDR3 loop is CASSPSTGTGGEQYF. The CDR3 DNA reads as TGCGCCAGCAGCCCTAGTACCGGGACAGGGGGCGAGCAGTACTTC. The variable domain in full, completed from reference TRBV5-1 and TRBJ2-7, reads KAGVTQTPRYLIKTRGQQVTLSCSPISGHRSVSWYQQTPGQGLQFLFEYFSETQRNKGNFPGRFSGRQFSNSRSEMNVSTLELGDSALYLCASSPSTGTGGEQYFGPGTRLTVT.

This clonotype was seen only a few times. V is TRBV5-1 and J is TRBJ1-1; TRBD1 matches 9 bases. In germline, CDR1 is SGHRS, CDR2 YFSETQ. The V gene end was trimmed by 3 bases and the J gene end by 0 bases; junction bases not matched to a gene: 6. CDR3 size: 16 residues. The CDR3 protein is CASSSRQGVMNTEAFF. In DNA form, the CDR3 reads TGCGCCAGCAGCTCTAGACAGGGGGTTATGAACACTGAAGCTTTCTTT.

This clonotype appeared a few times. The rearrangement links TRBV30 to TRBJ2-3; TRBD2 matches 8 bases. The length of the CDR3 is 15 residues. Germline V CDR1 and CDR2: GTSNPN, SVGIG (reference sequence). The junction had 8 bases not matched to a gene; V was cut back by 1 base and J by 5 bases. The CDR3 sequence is CAWSESGGQGDTQYF. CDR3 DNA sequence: TGTGCCTGGAGTGAATCGGGAGGGCAAGGAGATACGCAGTATTTT.

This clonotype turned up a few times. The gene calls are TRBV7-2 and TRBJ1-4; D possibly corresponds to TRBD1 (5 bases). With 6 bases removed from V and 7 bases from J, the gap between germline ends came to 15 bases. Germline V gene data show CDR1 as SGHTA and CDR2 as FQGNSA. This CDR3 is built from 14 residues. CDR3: CASSWGGIGEKLFF. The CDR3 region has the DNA TGTGCCAGCAGTTGGGGGGGGATTGGTGAAAAACTGTTTTTT.

The CDR3 loop reads CASSLSGSEAFF. As DNA, the CDR3 is TGTGCCAGCAGCTTGAGTGGGAGTGAAGCTTTCTTT. The chain recombines TRBV5-5 with TRBJ1-1, with D unresolved. The CDR3 is 12 amino acids. The germline CDR1 and CDR2 sequences are SGHKS and YYEKEE (reference sequence). The V end was cut by 1 base, the J end by 7 bases, with 8 bases between. The complete variable domain, with remaining parts taken from reference TRBV5-5 and TRBJ1-1, reads DAGVTQSPTHLIKTRGQQVTLRCSPISGHKSVSWYQQVLGQGPQFIFQYYEKEERGRGNFPDRFSARQFPNYSSELNVNALLLGDSALYLCASSLSGSEAFFGQGTRLTVV.

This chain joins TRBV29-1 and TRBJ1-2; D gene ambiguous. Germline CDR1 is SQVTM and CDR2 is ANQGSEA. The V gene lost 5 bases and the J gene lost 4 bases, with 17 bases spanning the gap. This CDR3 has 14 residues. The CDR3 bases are TGCAGCGTTCAAAGCCCAGGTTGGGCCTATGGCTACACCTTC. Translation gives CSVQSPGWAYGYTF. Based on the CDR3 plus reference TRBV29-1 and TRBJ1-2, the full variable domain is SAVISQKPSRDICQRGTSLTIQCQVDSQVTMMFWYRQQPGQSLTLIATANQGSEATYESGFVIDKFPISRPNLTFSTLTVSNMSPEDSSIYLCSVQSPGWAYGYTFGSGTRLTVV.